This T cell receptor beta chain originates from a study of CD8 T cells in ankylosing spondylitis. Study conclusions and caveats: Blood of patients with ankylosing spondylitis appeared to be characterized by a TCR beta motif of about 8 highly homologous variants. Matched ankylosing spondylitis synovial fluid reportedly showed significant enrichment of disease-linked clones.

Quantitative barcoded 5'-RACE was used to prepare TCR beta libraries. TCRdb reanalysed the 5' RACE reads using MiXCR and keeps one entry per CDR3 protein. Among 250,000 to 350,000 distinct CDR3 sequences listed, around 19% were seen once. Germline CDR1 SGHVS, CDR2 FQNEAQ. The V and J ends lost 3 bases and 3 bases respectively, with 12 bases between them. The CDR3 runs 15 residues. Remarks on this clonotype: Its cognate antigen is unknown.

The sequence came from a male donor with ankylosing spondylitis or in good health (not recorded which). Sequenced sample: blood, either unsorted or a sorted T cell fraction (not recorded which). V and J are TRBV7-8 and TRBJ1-5; unclear D gene. The CDR3 region is CASSFLGSVNQPQHF. CDR3 coding DNA: TGTGCCAGCAGCTTTCTCGGGTCTGTCAATCAGCCCCAGCATTTT.